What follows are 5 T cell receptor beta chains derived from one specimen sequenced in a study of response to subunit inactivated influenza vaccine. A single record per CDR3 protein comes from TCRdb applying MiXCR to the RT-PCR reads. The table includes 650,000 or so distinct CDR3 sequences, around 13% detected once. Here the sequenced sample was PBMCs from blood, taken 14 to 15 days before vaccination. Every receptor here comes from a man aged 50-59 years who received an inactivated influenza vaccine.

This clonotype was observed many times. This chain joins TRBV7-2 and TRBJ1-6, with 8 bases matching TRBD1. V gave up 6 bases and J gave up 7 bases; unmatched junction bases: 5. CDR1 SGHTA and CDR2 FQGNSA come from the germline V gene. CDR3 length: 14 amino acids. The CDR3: CASSPGGINSPLHF. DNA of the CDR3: TGTGCCAGCAGTCCAGGGGGCATCAATTCACCCCTCCACTTT.

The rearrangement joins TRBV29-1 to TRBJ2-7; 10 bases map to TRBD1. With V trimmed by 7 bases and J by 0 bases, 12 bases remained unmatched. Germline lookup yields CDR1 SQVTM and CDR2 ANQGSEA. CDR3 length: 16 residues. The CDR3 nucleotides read TGCAGCGCTGCTGGACAGGGGGATGCTTTCTCCTACGAGCAGTACTTC. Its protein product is CSAAGQGDAFSYEQYF.

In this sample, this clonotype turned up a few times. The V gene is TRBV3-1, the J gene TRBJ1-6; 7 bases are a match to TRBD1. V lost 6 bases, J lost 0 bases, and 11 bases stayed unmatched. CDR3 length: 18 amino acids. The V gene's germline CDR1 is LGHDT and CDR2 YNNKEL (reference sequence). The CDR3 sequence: CASRQSGTANSYNSPLHF. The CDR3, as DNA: TGTGCCAGCAGGCAATCTGGGACAGCGAACTCCTATAATTCACCCCTCCACTTT.

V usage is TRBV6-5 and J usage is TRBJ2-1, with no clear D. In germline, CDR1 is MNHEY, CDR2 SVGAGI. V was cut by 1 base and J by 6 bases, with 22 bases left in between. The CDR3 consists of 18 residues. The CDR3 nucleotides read TGTGCCAGCAGTTACTGGGGTCGCCAGGCCCTTACAACCAATGAGCAGTTCTTC. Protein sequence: CASSYWGRQALTTNEQFF.

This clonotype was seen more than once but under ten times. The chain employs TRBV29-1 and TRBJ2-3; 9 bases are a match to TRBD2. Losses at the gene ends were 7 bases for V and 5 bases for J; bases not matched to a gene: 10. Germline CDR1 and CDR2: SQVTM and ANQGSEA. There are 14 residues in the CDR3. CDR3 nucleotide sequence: TGCAGCGGGCGAGGAGCGGGGGGAGGAGATACGCAGTATTTT. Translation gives CSGRGAGGGDTQYF.